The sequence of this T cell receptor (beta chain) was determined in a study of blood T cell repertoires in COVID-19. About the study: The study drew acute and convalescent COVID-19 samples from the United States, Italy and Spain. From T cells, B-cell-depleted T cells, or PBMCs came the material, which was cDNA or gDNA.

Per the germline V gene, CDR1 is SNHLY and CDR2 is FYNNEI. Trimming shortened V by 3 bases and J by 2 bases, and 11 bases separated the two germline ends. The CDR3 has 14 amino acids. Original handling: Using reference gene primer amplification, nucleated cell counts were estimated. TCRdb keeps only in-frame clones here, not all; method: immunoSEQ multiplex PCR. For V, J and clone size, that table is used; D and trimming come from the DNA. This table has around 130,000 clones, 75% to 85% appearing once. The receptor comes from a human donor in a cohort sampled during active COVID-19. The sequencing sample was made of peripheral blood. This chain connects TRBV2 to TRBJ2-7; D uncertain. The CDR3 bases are TGTGCCAGCAGTGAGGAACAGATAACCTACGAGCAGTACTTC. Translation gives CASSEEQITYEQYF.